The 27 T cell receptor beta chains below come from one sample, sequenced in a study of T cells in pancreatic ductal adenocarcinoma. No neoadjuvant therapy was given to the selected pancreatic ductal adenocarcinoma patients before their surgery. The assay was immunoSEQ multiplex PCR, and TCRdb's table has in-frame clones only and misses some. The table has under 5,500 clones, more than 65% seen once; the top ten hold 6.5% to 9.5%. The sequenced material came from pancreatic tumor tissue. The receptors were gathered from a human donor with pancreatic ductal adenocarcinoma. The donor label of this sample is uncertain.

CDR3 amino acids: CASSLIYGSYEQYF. The CDR3 nucleotides read TGTGCCAGCAGCTTAATCTACGGCTCCTACGAGCAGTACTTC. This sequence joins TRBV11-2 and TRBJ2-7; D remains ambiguous. The V end lost 2 bases, the J end lost 0 bases, and 8 bases lay between the germline ends. Germline lookup yields CDR1 SGHAT and CDR2 FQNNGV. CDR3 length: 14 amino acids.

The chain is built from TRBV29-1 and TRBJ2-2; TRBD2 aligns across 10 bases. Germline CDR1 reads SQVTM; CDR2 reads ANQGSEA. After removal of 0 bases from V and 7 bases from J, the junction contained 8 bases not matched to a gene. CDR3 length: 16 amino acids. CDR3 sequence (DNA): TGCAGCGTTGAAGAGAGGACTAGCGGAATGAGCGGGGAGCTGTTTTTT. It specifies CSVEERTSGMSGELFF.

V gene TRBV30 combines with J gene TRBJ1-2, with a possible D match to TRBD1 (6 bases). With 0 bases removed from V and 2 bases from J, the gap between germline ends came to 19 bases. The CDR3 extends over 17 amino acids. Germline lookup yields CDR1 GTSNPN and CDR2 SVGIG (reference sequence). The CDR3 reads CAWSVPLGARLNYGYTF. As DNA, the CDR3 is TGTGCCTGGAGTGTACCCCTGGGGGCTCGCCTGAACTATGGCTACACCTTC.

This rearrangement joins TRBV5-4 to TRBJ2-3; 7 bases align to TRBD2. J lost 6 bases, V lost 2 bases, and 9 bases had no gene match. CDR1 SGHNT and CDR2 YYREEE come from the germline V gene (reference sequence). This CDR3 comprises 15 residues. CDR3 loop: CASSFSGAGSDTQYF. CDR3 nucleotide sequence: TGTGCCAGCAGCTTTAGCGGAGCGGGATCGGATACGCAGTATTTT.

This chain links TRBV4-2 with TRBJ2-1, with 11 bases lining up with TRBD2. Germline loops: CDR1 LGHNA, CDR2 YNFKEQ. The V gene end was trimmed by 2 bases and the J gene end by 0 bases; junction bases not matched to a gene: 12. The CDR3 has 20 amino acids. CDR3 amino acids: CASSQSISGGASSSYNEQFF. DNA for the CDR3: TGTGCCAGCAGCCAAAGTATTAGCGGGGGGGCCAGCAGCTCCTACAATGAGCAGTTCTTC.

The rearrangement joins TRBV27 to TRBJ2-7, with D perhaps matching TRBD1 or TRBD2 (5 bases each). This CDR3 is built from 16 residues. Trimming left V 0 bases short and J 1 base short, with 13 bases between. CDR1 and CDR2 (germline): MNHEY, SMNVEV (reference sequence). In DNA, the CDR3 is TGTGCCAGCAGTTTATCGAGGGCCTGGGGGTCCTACGAGCAGTACTTC. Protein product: CASSLSRAWGSYEQYF.

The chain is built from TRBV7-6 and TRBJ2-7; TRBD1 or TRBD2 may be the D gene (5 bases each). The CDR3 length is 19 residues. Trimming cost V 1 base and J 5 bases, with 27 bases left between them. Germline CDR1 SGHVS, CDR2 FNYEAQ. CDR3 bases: TGTGCCAGCAGCTTAGTAACCCCCGGTGGGGGATCTTCGGACCACGAGCAGTACTTC. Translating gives CASSLVTPGGGSSDHEQYF. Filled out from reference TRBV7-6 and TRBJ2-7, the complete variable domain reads GAGVSQSPRYKVTKRGQDVALRCDPISGHVSLYWYRQALGQGPEFLTYFNYEAQQDKSGLPNDRFSAERPEGSISTLTIQRTEQRDSAMYRCASSLVTPGGGSSDHEQYFGPGTRLTVT.

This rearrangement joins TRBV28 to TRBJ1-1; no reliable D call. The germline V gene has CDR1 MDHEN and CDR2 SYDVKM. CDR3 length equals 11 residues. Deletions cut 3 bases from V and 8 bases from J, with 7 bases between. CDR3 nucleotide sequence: TGTGCCAGCAGTTTCTACGAGGAAGCTTTCTTT. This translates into CASSFYEEAFF.

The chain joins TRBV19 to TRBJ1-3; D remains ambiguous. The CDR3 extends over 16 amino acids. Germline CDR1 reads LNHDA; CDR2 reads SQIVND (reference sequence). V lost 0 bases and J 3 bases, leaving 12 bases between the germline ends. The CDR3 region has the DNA TGTGCCAGTAGTATAGATCGGGCGTCAAGTGGAAACACCATATATTTT. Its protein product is CASSIDRASSGNTIYF.

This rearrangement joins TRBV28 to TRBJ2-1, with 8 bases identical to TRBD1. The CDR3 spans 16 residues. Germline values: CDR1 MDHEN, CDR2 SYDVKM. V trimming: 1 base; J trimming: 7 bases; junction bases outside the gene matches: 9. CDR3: CASSLSAQGARNEQFF. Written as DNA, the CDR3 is TGTGCCAGCAGTTTATCCGCTCAGGGGGCGCGTAATGAGCAGTTCTTC.

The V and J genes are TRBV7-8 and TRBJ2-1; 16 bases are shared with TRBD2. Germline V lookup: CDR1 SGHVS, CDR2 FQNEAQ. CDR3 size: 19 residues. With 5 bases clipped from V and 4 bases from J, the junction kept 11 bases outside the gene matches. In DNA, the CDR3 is TGTGCCAGCAGCCCCGGGACTAGCGGGAGGGCCTCATATTACAATGAGCAGTTCTTC. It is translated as CASSPGTSGRASYYNEQFF.

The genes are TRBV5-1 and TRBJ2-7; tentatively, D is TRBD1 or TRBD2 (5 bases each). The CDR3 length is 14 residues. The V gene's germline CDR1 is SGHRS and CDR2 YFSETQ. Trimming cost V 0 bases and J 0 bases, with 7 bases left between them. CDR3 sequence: CASSLEGSSYEQYF. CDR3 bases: TGCGCCAGCAGCTTGGAGGGGAGCTCCTACGAGCAGTACTTC.

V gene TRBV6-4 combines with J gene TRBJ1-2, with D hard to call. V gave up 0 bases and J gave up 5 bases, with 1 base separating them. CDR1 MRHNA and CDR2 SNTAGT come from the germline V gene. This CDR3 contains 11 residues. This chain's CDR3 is CASSDSYGYTF. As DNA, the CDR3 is TGTGCCAGCAGTGACTCATATGGCTACACCTTC.

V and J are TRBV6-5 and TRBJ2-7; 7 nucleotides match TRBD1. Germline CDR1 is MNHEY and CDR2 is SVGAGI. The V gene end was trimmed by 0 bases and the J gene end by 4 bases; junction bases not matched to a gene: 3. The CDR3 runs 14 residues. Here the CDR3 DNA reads TGTGCCAGCAGTTACTCGAGGGGGCGATACGAGCAGTACTTC. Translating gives CASSYSRGRYEQYF.

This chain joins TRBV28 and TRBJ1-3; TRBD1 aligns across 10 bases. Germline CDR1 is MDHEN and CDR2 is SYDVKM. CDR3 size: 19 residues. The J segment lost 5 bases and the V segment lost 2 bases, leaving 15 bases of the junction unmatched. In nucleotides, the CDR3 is TGTGCCAGCAGTTTAAACCTCTCACCGGGACAGGGGAGTCGAAACACCATATATTTT. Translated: CASSLNLSPGQGSRNTIYF.

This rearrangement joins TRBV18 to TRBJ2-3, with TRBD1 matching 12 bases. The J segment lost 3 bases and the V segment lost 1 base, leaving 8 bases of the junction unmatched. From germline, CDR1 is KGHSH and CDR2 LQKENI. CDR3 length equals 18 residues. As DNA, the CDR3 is TGTGCCAGCTCACCACGATTAGGGACAGGGGGCGCGACAGATACGCAGTATTTT. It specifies CASSPRLGTGGATDTQYF.

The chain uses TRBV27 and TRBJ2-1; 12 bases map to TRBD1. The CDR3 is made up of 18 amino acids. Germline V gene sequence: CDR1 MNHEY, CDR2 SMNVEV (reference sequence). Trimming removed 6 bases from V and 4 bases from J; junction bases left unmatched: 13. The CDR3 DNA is TGTGCCAGCAGGACCGGGACAGGGGGCCTTATCCTTTACAATGAGCAGTTCTTC. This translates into CASRTGTGGLILYNEQFF.

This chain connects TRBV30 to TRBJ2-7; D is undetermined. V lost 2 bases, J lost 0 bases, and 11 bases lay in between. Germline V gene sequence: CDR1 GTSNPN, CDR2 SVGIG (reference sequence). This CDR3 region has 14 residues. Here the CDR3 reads CAWSPGHGSYEQYF. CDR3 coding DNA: TGTGCCTGGAGTCCCGGGCACGGCTCCTACGAGCAGTACTTC.

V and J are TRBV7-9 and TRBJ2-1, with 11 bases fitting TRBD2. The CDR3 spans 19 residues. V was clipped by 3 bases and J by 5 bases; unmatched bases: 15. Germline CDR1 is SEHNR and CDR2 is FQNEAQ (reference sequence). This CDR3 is CASSLGDFSGRAGHNEQFF. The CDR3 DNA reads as TGTGCCAGCAGCTTGGGGGACTTTAGCGGGAGGGCCGGTCACAATGAGCAGTTCTTC.

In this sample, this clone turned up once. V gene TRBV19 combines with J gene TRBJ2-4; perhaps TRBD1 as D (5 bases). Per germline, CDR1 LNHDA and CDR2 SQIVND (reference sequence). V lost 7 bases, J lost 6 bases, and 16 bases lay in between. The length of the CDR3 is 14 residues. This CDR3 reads CASNSGRVANIQYF. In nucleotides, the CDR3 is TGTGCCAGTAATTCGGGCAGGGTGGCAAACATTCAGTACTTC.

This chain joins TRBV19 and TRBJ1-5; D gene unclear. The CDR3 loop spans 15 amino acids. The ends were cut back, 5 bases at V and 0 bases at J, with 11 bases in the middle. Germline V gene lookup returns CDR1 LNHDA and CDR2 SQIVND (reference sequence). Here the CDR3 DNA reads TGTGCCAGTAGTTTCCGGGAGTATAGCAATCAGCCCCAGCATTTT. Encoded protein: CASSFREYSNQPQHF. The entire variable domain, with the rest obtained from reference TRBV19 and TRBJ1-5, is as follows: DGGITQSPKYLFRKEGQNVTLSCEQNLNHDAMYWYRQDPGQGLRLIYYSQIVNDFQKGDIAEGYSVSREKKESFPLTVTSAQKNPTAFYLCASSFREYSNQPQHFGDGTRLSIL.

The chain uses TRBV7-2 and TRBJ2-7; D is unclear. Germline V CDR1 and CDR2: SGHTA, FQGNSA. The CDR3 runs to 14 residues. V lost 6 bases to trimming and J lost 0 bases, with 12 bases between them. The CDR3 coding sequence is TGTGCCAGCAGTCTGACCAGGAGCTCCTACGAGCAGTACTTC. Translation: CASSLTRSSYEQYF.

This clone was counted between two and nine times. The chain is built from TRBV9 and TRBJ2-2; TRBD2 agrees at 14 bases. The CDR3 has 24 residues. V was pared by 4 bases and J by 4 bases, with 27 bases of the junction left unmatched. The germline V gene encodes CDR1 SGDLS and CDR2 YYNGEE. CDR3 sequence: CASSSREGTSGRPHLGLGTGELFF. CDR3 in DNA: TGTGCCAGCAGCTCCCGAGAGGGGACTAGCGGGAGACCCCACCTGGGGTTGGGCACCGGGGAGCTGTTTTTT.

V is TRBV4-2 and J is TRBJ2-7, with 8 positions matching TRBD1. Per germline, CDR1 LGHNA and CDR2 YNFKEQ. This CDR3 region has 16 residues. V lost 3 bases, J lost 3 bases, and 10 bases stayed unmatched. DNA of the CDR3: TGTGCCAGCAGCCAGGATGAGACGGGACAGGTCTACGAGCAGTACTTC. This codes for CASSQDETGQVYEQYF.

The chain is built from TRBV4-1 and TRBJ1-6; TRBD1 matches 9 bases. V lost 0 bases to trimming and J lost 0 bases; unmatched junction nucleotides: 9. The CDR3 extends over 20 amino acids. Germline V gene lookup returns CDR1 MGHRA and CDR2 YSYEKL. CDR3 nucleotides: TGCGCCAGCAGCCAAGATGGACAGGGGAGACCTAGCTCCTATAATTCACCCCTCCACTTT. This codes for CASSQDGQGRPSSYNSPLHF.

The DNA for the CDR3 is TGTGCCAGCAGCTGGGGCGGGGCGAGCACAGATACGCAGTATTTT. It translates to CASSWGGASTDTQYF. The chain carries TRBV7-8 and TRBJ2-3, with D maybe TRBD2 (6 bases). Germline V gives CDR1 SGHVS, CDR2 FQNEAQ. The CDR3 runs to 15 residues. The V end was cut by 4 bases, the J end by 0 bases, with 11 bases between. Looking up the rest from reference TRBV7-8 and TRBJ2-3 gives the full variable domain: GAGVSQSPRYKVAKRGQDVALRCDPISGHVSLFWYQQALGQGPEFLTYFQNEAQLDKSGLPSDRFFAERPEGSVSTLKIQRTQQEDSAVYLCASSWGGASTDTQYFGPGTRLTVL.

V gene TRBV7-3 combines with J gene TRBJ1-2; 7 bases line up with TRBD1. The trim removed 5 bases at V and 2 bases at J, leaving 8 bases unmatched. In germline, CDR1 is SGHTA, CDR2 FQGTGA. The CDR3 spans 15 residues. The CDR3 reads CASSPVGGANYGYTF. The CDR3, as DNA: TGTGCCAGCAGCCCTGTAGGGGGCGCGAACTATGGCTACACCTTC.